Below, 4 T cell receptor beta chains from the same sample are listed, as sequenced in a study of cytomegalovirus exposure and HLA in healthy donors. The PCR used 60 Vbeta and 13 Jbeta primers. Clones were read by immunoSEQ multiplex PCR, and TCRdb kept only the in-frame ones, dropping some. Recorded for this sample: roughly 120,000 clones. Material: PBMCs. The receptors here all came from a man aged 35 to 55 in good health and CMV-seronegative.

The rearrangement joins TRBV11-3 to TRBJ2-7; TRBD1 agrees at 7 bases. V trimming: 4 bases; J trimming: 3 bases; junction bases outside the gene matches: 12. CDR3 length: 16 amino acids. CDR1 and CDR2 from the germline V gene are SGHNT and YENEEA. The DNA for the CDR3 is TGTGCCAGCAGCTCAACTGAGGGGACAGTCCACTACGAGCAGTACTTC. Encoded protein: CASSSTEGTVHYEQYF.

The chain joins TRBV7-2 to TRBJ2-1, with TRBD2 matching over 7 bases. CDR1 SGHTA and CDR2 FQGNSA come from the germline V gene. The CDR3 extends over 15 amino acids. V shed 7 bases, J shed 1 base, and the junction held 7 bases outside the gene matches. The CDR3 here is CASKARRESYNEQFF. The CDR3 nucleotides are TGTGCCAGCAAGGCGCGGCGGGAGTCCTACAATGAGCAGTTCTTC.

V usage is TRBV5-7 and J usage is TRBJ1-1, with D maybe TRBD1 (5 bases). TRBV5-7 is noted as an ORF with a role that remains uncertain. CDR3 length: 11 amino acids. V gave up 8 bases and J gave up 6 bases, with 11 bases separating them. The CDR3 region has the DNA TGTGCCAGGGGCACGGGGGCTGAAGCTTTCTTT. It specifies CARGTGAEAFF.

This rearrangement joins TRBV15 to TRBJ1-5; D perhaps matches TRBD1 (6 bases). This CDR3 has 16 residues. Trimming shortened V by 9 bases and J by 0 bases, and 18 bases separated the two germline ends. The germline gives CDR1 LNHNV, CDR2 YYDKDF (reference sequence). The CDR3 DNA is TGTGCCACGAAACCTCGGGACAATTATAGCAATCAGCCCCAGCATTTT. The encoded protein is CATKPRDNYSNQPQHF.